The 11 T cell receptor beta chains presented below share a single source sample, sequenced in a study of blood T cell repertoires in COVID-19. Produced via immunoSEQ multiplex PCR; TCRdb's table is partial and in-frame only. The profile covers 65,000 to 90,000 clones, with approximately 82% appearing a single time and roughly a tenth taken by the ten largest. Sequencing was carried out using peripheral blood. Receptors originate from a man in his fifties or sixties with acute or convalescent COVID-19.

This clone was seen a few times. The rearrangement links TRBV28 to TRBJ2-6; TRBD2 matches 7 bases. Germline assignment: CDR1 MDHEN and CDR2 SYDVKM. The ends lost 6 bases at V and 2 bases at J; junction bases unmatched: 1. There are 14 residues in the CDR3. The CDR3 DNA reads TGTGCCAGCAGCGGGGGGACTGGGGCCAACGTCCTGACTTTC. It yields the protein CASSGGTGANVLTF.

This chain uses TRBV28 with TRBJ2-2; the match to TRBD1 covers 8 bases. The CDR3 length is 18 residues. Germline V gene sequence: CDR1 MDHEN, CDR2 SYDVKM. V lost 7 bases and J lost 4; bases outside the gene matches: 17. CDR3 residues: CASTRTSQGARFTGELFF. DNA for the CDR3: TGTGCCAGCACCAGAACGAGCCAGGGGGCGAGATTCACCGGGGAGCTGTTTTTT.

The V gene is TRBV29-1, the J gene TRBJ1-2; possible D gene TRBD1, 6 bases. CDR3 length: 13 amino acids. V was pared by 5 bases and J by 2 bases, with 12 bases between. Germline CDR1 is SQVTM and CDR2 is ANQGSEA. CDR3 DNA: TGCAGCGTTCCGGGACAAGGGAACTATGGCTACACCTTC. Protein sequence: CSVPGQGNYGYTF.

This sequence joins TRBV7-3 and TRBJ2-1, with TRBD2 matching 8 bases. Looked up from germline, CDR1 is SGHTA and CDR2 is FQGTGA. V dropped 4 bases and J dropped 0; count of bases not matched to a gene: 5. The CDR3 is made up of 16 amino acids. The CDR3 loop is CASSSRLASSYNEQFF. CDR3 nucleotide sequence: TGTGCCAGCAGCTCGCGACTAGCGAGCTCCTACAATGAGCAGTTCTTC.

The chain employs TRBV7-2 and TRBJ1-1; TRBD1 matches at 7 bases. The germline CDR1 and CDR2 sequences are SGHTA and FQGNSA. V lost 6 bases to trimming and J lost 10 bases; unmatched junction nucleotides: 8. This CDR3 region has 12 residues. The CDR3 DNA is TGTGCCAGCAGTTCGACAGGGTTTGTAGCTTTCTTT. Residues: CASSSTGFVAFF. The full variable domain, with the rest looked up from reference TRBV7-2 and TRBJ1-1, is GAGVSQSPSNKVTEKGKDVELRCDPISGHTALYWYRQSLGQGLEFLIYFQGNSAPDKSGLPSDRFSAERTGGSVSTLTIQRTQQEDSAVYLCASSSTGFVAFFGQGTRLTVV.

The V gene is TRBV6-2 or TRBV6-3, the J gene TRBJ2-2; D gene unclear. In germline, CDR1 is MNHEY, CDR2 SVGEGT. Trimming removed 5 bases from V and 2 bases from J, with 3 bases in between. The CDR3 spans 12 residues. The CDR3 sequence: CASSPNTGELFF. For the CDR3, the DNA is TGTGCCAGCAGTCCAAACACCGGGGAGCTGTTTTTT.

The chain links TRBV29-1 to TRBJ2-5, with a tentative D call TRBD2 (6 bases). Germline-derived CDR1 and CDR2 are SQVTM and ANQGSEA. Trimming took off 4 bases at V and 7 bases at J, with 16 bases between the two ends. This CDR3 has 13 residues. CDR3 loop: CSVAANPGGTQYF. DNA for the CDR3: TGCAGCGTTGCTGCAAACCCCGGGGGGACCCAGTACTTC.

The chain recombines TRBV20-1 with TRBJ1-2; D not certain. Germline V lookup: CDR1 DFQATT, CDR2 SNEGSKA (reference sequence). This CDR3 has 11 residues. The CDR3 region is CSAQVDYGYTF. The CDR3 DNA reads as TGCAGCGCCCAGGTGGACTATGGCTACACCTTC.

CDR3 amino acids: CASSRTGSGNTIYF. DNA for the CDR3: TGCGCCAGCAGCCGGACAGGGTCTGGAAACACCATATATTTT. The chain is built from TRBV4-1 and TRBJ1-3; 8 bases map to TRBD1. Trimming took 4 bases from V and 1 from J; bases not matched to a gene: 0. The CDR3 has 14 amino acids. Germline CDR1 and CDR2: MGHRA and YSYEKL.

This clone was seen once. The chain links TRBV9 to TRBJ2-3, with 8 positions matching TRBD2. CDR1 is SGDLS, CDR2 YYNGEE, per germline. V lost 4 bases, J lost 3 bases, and 10 bases stayed unmatched. This CDR3 region has 16 residues. CDR3: CASSIQGTGGTDTQYF. For the CDR3, the DNA is TGTGCCAGCAGCATACAAGGGACGGGGGGGACAGATACGCAGTATTTT.

The CDR3 protein is CASSILNTEAFF. The CDR3 DNA follows: TGTGCCAGCAGTATCTTGAACACTGAAGCTTTCTTT. This chain connects TRBV6-2 or TRBV6-3 to TRBJ1-1, with D hard to call. The CDR3 extends over 12 amino acids. Germline CDR1 reads MNHEY; CDR2 reads SVGEGT. The germline V and J ends were trimmed by 5 bases and 0 bases, with 4 bases remaining between them.